This T cell receptor beta chain originates from a study of tumor-infiltrating lymphocytes in primary liver carcinoma. Study in general: Spanning 4.2 to 10 cm, the tumors were T1-T3 N0M0.

From about 0.45 ug total RNA, TCR beta cDNA was generated with a primer in the constant region. TCR beta libraries came from three nested multiplex PCR rounds using slightly modified ARM-PCR. TRBV1-TRBV30 forward primers paired with a C-beta reverse primer drove the first two PCR rounds, about 9 cycles each. TCRdb re-derived calls from the multiplex PCR reads in MiXCR, one entry per CDR3 protein. The sample lists about 330,000 distinct CDR3 sequences, 65% seen once, with about 6% in the top ten. Blood RNA came from unsorted whole blood; germline DNA was also extracted. The CDR3 has 13 amino acids. Per the germline V gene, CDR1 is MNHEY and CDR2 is SVGAGI. Note on this clonotype: A junction boundary mismatches the germline segment, possibly from a read error.

This sequence joins TRBV6-5 and TRBJ2-5, with D perhaps given as TRBD1 or TRBD2 (6 bases each). This TCR derives from a man between 35 and 55 years old with primary liver carcinoma and hepatitis B virus infection. The sequencing input was peripheral blood. The CDR3 DNA sequence: TGTGCCAGCAACCGGCTAAGGGGGGAGACCCTGTACTTC. Translation gives CASNRLRGETLYF.